This T cell receptor (beta chain) is drawn from a study of cytomegalovirus exposure and HLA in healthy donors (dated by TCRdb to about 2017). Concerning the study at large: An earlier analysis of some 620 of the donors reported under 300 Gb of sequence data and 100 million to 120 million unique TCR beta sequences obtained from about 180 million T cells. Donor age, sex, ethnicity and CMV serostatus were compiled together with the repertoire data. High-throughput TCR immunosequencing, statistical association of individual TCRs with disease status, and machine learning were combined to predict cytomegalovirus infection status. In a later analysis, previously published TCR beta repertoires from 550 to 700 donors were re-analyzed and high-resolution HLA genotyping was added so that TCR occurrence patterns could be studied. Along with the roughly 670-subject first cohort, a separate validation cohort of over a hundred different subjects was used. Genome-wide SNP genotypes for about 65% of the roughly 670 donors were used in a later genetic analysis, which treated that subset as a discovery cohort. Because of strong linkage in the cohort, roughly 5 DR-DQ haplotypes were treated as single units for association and clustering. The study aimed to test whether cataloging public T cell receptors could reveal signatures of past pathogen exposure. The genetic ancestry cluster associated with self-reported Caucasian donors included about 81% of the roughly 390 genotyped donors. An earlier analysis of about 600 of the donors used high-throughput TCR beta sequencing to judge whether each TCR beta V gene segment behaved as functional or pseudogenic. The later analysis used no new phenotypic data to find candidate immune exposures, relying instead on TCR beta sequences and their occurrence across donors. An early release that covered roughly 600 HLA-typed donors contained around 330 gigabases of sequencing data and around 85 million unique TCR sequences. Among some 400 genotyped donors of the cohort, an average of approximately 240,000 unique TCR beta nucleotide sequences were sequenced per donor, roughly 18% of them non-productive. Every discovery cohort repertoire had been produced on one sequencing platform. Class I and class II HLA loci were covered by the typing at four-digit resolution. The number of typed donors differed by locus: roughly 620-630 for A, B, C, DRB1 and DQB1; 500 to 550 for DQA1; around 610 for DPA1; and roughly 490 for DPB1. The T cell repertoires of about 700 subjects were profiled by immunosequencing and related to cytomegalovirus serostatus.

Library preparation employed the immunoSEQ multiplex PCR assay. For the multiplex PCR, a mixture combining 60 forward primers for TCR Vbeta segments and 13 reverse primers for TCR Jbeta segments was used. The CDR3 region of rearranged TCR beta genes was amplified from genomic DNA with a multiplex PCR assay. The amplified TCR beta libraries were sequenced on the Illumina HiSeq System as 87-base-pair reads. Per the authors' processing: Across the 700 or so repertoires, a later analysis counted some 81 million unique TCR beta chains, about 10 million of which were shared by at least two donors. Raw reads were error-corrected and collapsed into unique sequences by a nearest-neighbor algorithm in which closely related sequences were merged to remove PCR and sequencing errors. To assign V, D and J gene segments, CDR3 sequences were aligned to IMGT reference sequences. For a sequence to be retained, a match of at least six nucleotides to both a V gene segment and a J gene segment was required. Rearrangements were classified as productive when the CDR3 lacked stop codons and remained in frame with V and J, and all other rearrangements were classified as non-productive. CDR3 was defined by IMGT convention, running from the second conserved V-encoded cysteine to the conserved J-encoded phenylalanine. Sequences without an unambiguous match to a single V gene segment were excluded from the earlier analysis of a few hundred of the donors. In an earlier analysis of some 590 of the donors, a V segment was called functional when productive rearrangements were above 56.7%, and segregating when the standard deviation between donors exceeded 5%. A statistical classification framework was built for diagnosing cytomegalovirus status from the catalog of TCR beta chain sequences. V and J gene assignment, in a later analysis, came from comparing TCR nucleotide sequences with IMGT/GENE-DB human TR gene sequences. Using the TCRdist pipeline, a later analysis assigned CDR3 sequences along with most-parsimonious VDJ recombination scenarios. In a later analysis, each TCR beta chain was defined by its CDR3 amino acid sequence together with its V-gene family, and reads lacking a unique V-gene family were excluded. A later analysis removed 450 to 600 highly shared, low-generation-probability nucleotide sequences to deal with suspected cross-contamination and a sequencing artifact. In a later analysis, a clonal expansion index was calculated for each public chain from normalized within-repertoire ranks of inferred template counts. In a later analysis, generation probabilities were computed using a VDJ recombination model fitted to out-of-frame rearrangements, and the results were checked against IGoR. In a later analysis, hypergeometric tests were used to score TCR-TCR, TCR-HLA and TCR-CMV co-occurrence, with a repertoire-size bias correction applied to TCR pairs. False discovery rates were estimated in a later analysis by permuting HLA or CMV assignments 20 times. In a later analysis, co-occurring TCRs were grouped with DBSCAN, and TCRdist sequence similarity was added when clustering was performed within HLA-allele-positive subsets. Repertoires with fewer than 30,000 or more than 120,000 public chains were left out of co-occurrence clustering, as were four to six repertoires with anomalous nucleotide sharing. TCRdb took this table from immuneACCESS and kept in-frame rearrangements with V and J called. Such tables lack part of the clones; where checked against another copy, unresolved V genes explain under half of the gap, and the rest is unexplained. V, J and clone size are those of that table, while D and trimming were read from the DNA. This sample lists 40,000 or so clones; roughly 90% were detected once. In total, the top ten clones hold approximately 2.5% of the sample.

Overall study results and their limits: The classifier was reported to diagnose cytomegalovirus status with high specificity and sensitivity in both the original and validation cohorts. In vitro tests confirmed that a few of the cytomegalovirus-associated TCR beta chains recognize cytomegalovirus antigens. A further reported finding was that TCR beta sequences accurately predicted the HLA-A and HLA-B alleles for most subjects in the first cohort. Because counts were too low, seventeen rarely observed V segments, including chromosome 9 orphons, were excluded from the earlier analysis of about 500 of the donors. An earlier analysis of 587 of the donors showed that most TCR beta V segments appeared in productive rearrangements either about 87% or about 30% of the time, which broadly matched IMGT annotations. According to a later genetic analysis, donors in an Asian-associated ancestry cluster had fewer N-insertions in productive TCRs than the roughly 700-donor mean. CMV serostatus was the only immune exposure information available for the cohort. Roughly uniform sequencing depth across donors was assumed in presence/absence analyses, although this assumption may not hold. A group of highly shared sequence variants was considered likely to be a technical artifact of the sequencing pipeline. According to a later analysis, parvovirus B19, influenza, CMV and Epstein-Barr virus appeared linked to several top co-occurrence clusters. Most TCR sequences were seen in very few donors, while some public TCRs were found in many individuals. When HLA alleles, especially DR and DQ, strongly co-occurred, TCR associations were difficult to assign to individual alleles. In a later analysis, the rate of TCR association differed among HLA loci, with DRB1 alleles having the most associated TCRs and HLA-C alleles having the fewest. V-gene and J-gene trimming of TCR beta chains was associated with a missense DCLRE1C variant in a later genetic analysis, and the association was replicated in an independent cohort. In a later analysis, some 17,000 TCR beta sequences were associated with specific HLA alleles at a false discovery rate of 0.05. Only TCR beta chains were sequenced in this cohort, and the absence of alpha or paired-chain data limited detectable features. Linkage disequilibrium might explain the correlated functional status among segregating V segments, but an unknown experimental factor could not be excluded. Compared with equally common non-associated chains, HLA-associated TCR beta chains in a later analysis were more clonally expanded and had lower generation probabilities. In a later analysis, most CMV-associated TCR beta chains were found to appear HLA-restricted, with HLA associations seemingly driven largely by CMV exposure. Because HLA typing was unavailable for some donors at each locus, only the typed subset was used in association tests. Because the 87-base-pair reads could not distinguish some IMGT-functional V segments, including TRBV6-2 and TRBV6-3, those segments were excluded. The study gave a list of over 150 TCR beta chains associated with cytomegalovirus. It was suggested by the authors that the approach could potentially be generalized to other disease states and immunological phenotypes.

CDR1 and CDR2, per the germline V gene (reference sequence), are SEHNR and FQNEAQ. Inclusive of the bounding cysteine and phenylalanine, the CDR3 is 14 residues long. The retained sequence is limited to the CDR3, 42 bases, with the frame set at the first base. The cohort comprised under 700 healthy bone marrow donors. At the time of sampling, every cohort member was nominally healthy, though immune exposures that went unrecorded were likely present. The donor was CMV seronegative and was included in the group of several hundred seronegative cohort members. A peripheral blood sample was provided by each donor, and peripheral blood mononuclear cells were used for TCR beta sequencing. Genomic DNA extraction from the blood cell samples was performed with the Qiagen DNeasy Blood Extraction Kit. Comments on this clone: The target of this receptor is not known. At one boundary the junction diverges from the germline segment, which might be a read error.

The clonotype comes from a woman in her late teens or twenties in good health and CMV-seronegative. The chain links TRBV7-9 with TRBJ1-2; the D gene remains uncertain. Sequencing used PBMCs. The DNA reads TGTTCCAGCAGCTTGATCGGTCATAACTATGGCTACACCTTC. Its product reads: CSSSLIGHNYGYTF.